This T cell receptor (beta chain) was found in a study of metastatic and nonmetastatic thyroid tumors. The wider study: Malignant thyroid and benign thyroid patients provided blood and tumor or nodule tissue whose repertoires were compared.

TCRdb re-analyzed the PCR reads through MiXCR. The sample records about 39,000 clones, roughly 18% being singletons. Study outcomes and limitations: Significantly higher TCR beta diversity was reportedly seen in malignant thyroid tumors than benign nodules, in blood and tumor.

Thyroid surgery had not been preceded by any treatment in any patient. Points on this clone: Its specificity is unknown. The sample holds other DNA sequences that translate to the same CDR3.

This CDR3 has 16 residues. Trimming removed 5 bases at V and 4 bases at J, with 19 bases between. Germline values: CDR1 SGHVS, CDR2 FQNEAQ. The chain recombines TRBV7-8 with TRBJ2-3, with a possible D match to TRBD1 (6 bases). This receptor was identified in a female donor with papillary thyroid cancer or a benign thyroid nodule (not recorded which). Some clones in this sample may be carry-over from other donors' samples. The sequencing sample was made of blood. The CDR3 sequence: CASSRAAGAGADTQYF. The DNA of the CDR3 is TGTGCCAGCAGCCGAGCGGCAGGGGCCGGTGCAGATACGCAGTATTTT.